These T cell receptor beta chains were read from a single sample in a study of cytomegalovirus exposure and HLA in healthy donors. TCRdb's copy holds only in-frame clones and misses some; the assay was immunoSEQ multiplex PCR. The table includes approximately 190,000 clones, more than 75% detected once. Sequencing used PBMCs. The receptors were gathered from a woman in her twenties or thirties in good health and CMV-seropositive. Both conserved end residues are part of each CDR3. The order of the fields is clone size, CDR3 length, D gene, V gene, J gene, CDR3 DNA, CDR3 protein. The D gene is left open where the match is weak. Where a row states a size, it is once, few, many or the class of an expanded clone; other rows omit it.

NA	15	TRBD1	TRBV5-6	TRBJ1-5	TGTGCCAGCAGCTTGACAGGGGGCGTCAATCAGCCCCAGCATTTT	CASSLTGGVNQPQHF
NA	17	NA	TRBV27	TRBJ1-4	TGTGCCAGCAGTCGGTACAGGGTCCCAGGAACTAATGAAAAACTGTTTTTT	CASSRYRVPGTNEKLFF
NA	15	TRBD1	TRBV18	TRBJ1-2	TGTGCCAGCTCTCCTACACGGGACAGGGCAGGAGGTTACACCTTC	CASSPTRDRAGGYTF
once	17	TRBD2	TRBV5-1	TRBJ2-5	TGCGCCAGCAACCCGGGACTAGCGGGGGCTTGGGGGGAGACCCAGTACTTC	CASNPGLAGAWGETQYF
few	13	TRBD1	TRBV5-4	TRBJ2-3	TGTGCCAGCAGCACCGACAGGGAGGATACGCAGTATTTT	CASSTDREDTQYF
NA	13	TRBD1	TRBV6-5	TRBJ1-2	TGTGCCAGCAGACGGACAGGAGACTATGGCTACACCTTC	CASRRTGDYGYTF
NA	15	TRBD2	TRBV2	TRBJ2-7	TGTGCCAGTGGAGAACTGACTAGCGGGAGATACGAGCAGTACTTC	CASGELTSGRYEQYF
NA	12	TRBD2	TRBV28	TRBJ2-3	TGTGCCAGCACCCTTAGCGGGCATACGCAGTATTTT	CASTLSGHTQYF
NA	12	TRBD2	TRBV28	TRBJ2-7	TGTGCCAGCAGGACAGCGGGGGGCGAGCAGTACTTC	CASRTAGGEQYF
NA	15	NA	TRBV5-4	TRBJ2-1	TGTGCCAGCAGCCCCGCACCCCAACTAGGTAATGAGCAGTTCTTC	CASSPAPQLGNEQFF
few	13	NA	TRBV6-1	TRBJ1-5	TGTGCCAGCAGCGACAGCCCCAATCAGCCCCAGCATTTT	CASSDSPNQPQHF
NA	14	TRBD1	TRBV10-3	TRBJ2-2	TGTGCCATCAGTGAGGGACAGGGGGCCGGGGAGCTGTTTTTT	CAISEGQGAGELFF
few	16	TRBD2	TRBV5-4	TRBJ2-1	TGTGCCAGCAGCTCGCGGGGGACTAGCGGGAGTAATGAGCAGTTCTTC	CASSSRGTSGSNEQFF
NA	19	TRBD1	TRBV5-1	TRBJ1-2	TGCGCCAGCAGCTTGGCTAGACAGGGAGCGATGAGGCCCTTTTATGGCTACACCTTC	CASSLARQGAMRPFYGYTF
few	11	NA	TRBV20-1	TRBJ1-1	TGCAGTGCTAGTGTGCGAACTGAAGCTTTCTTT	CSASVRTEAFF
NA	12	NA	TRBV28	TRBJ2-3	TGTGCCAGCAATTTCATCACAGATACGCAGTATTTT	CASNFITDTQYF
few	15	NA	TRBV30	TRBJ1-1	TGTGCCTGGAGTCCCTGGGCCAGGGAGGGCACTGAAGCTTTCTTT	CAWSPWAREGTEAFF
NA	17	TRBD1	TRBV7-3	TRBJ2-3	TGTGCCAGCAGCTTACTTCCCGGGACAGGGCGGCAAGATACGCAGTATTTT	CASSLLPGTGRQDTQYF
few	15	NA	TRBV28	TRBJ1-5	TGTGCCAGCAGTCTCCCCCGGGGGGTCAGTCAGCCCCAGCATTTT	CASSLPRGVSQPQHF
NA	14	TRBD1	TRBV5-4	TRBJ2-5	TGTGCCAGCAGCCGAGGGACAGATCAAGAGACCCAGTACTTC	CASSRGTDQETQYF
once	14	NA	TRBV7-6	TRBJ2-5	TGTGCCAGCAGCCAGGGACTTCGGGGAGAGACCCAGTACTTC	CASSQGLRGETQYF
few	15	TRBD1	TRBV5-1	TRBJ1-6	TGCGCCAGCAGCTCCCGGGACAGCAGAAATTCACCCCTCCACTTT	CASSSRDSRNSPLHF
once	15	NA	TRBV7-2	TRBJ1-1	TGTGCCAGCAGCACCCACACGGGCAGGGGCACTGAAGCTTTCTTT	CASSTHTGRGTEAFF
NA	15	NA	TRBV2	TRBJ1-1	TGTGCCAGCAGGCCCGGGACATCGACCTACACTGAAGCTTTCTTT	CASRPGTSTYTEAFF
NA	15	NA	TRBV28	TRBJ2-1	TGTGCCAGCAGGCGCATGGGGGGACTCGAAAATGAGCAGTTCTTC	CASRRMGGLENEQFF
NA	15	TRBD2	TRBV13	TRBJ2-1	TGTGCCAGCAGCTTGTGGACTAGCAAATACAATGAGCAGTTCTTC	CASSLWTSKYNEQFF
NA	14	TRBD1	TRBV5-1	TRBJ2-1	TGCGCCAGCAGCTTGGGACAGGGGGCCGGTGAGCAGTTCTTC	CASSLGQGAGEQFF
NA	14	NA	TRBV19	TRBJ1-6	TGTGCCAGTAGTATCAGGGACACGAATTCACCCCTCCACTTT	CASSIRDTNSPLHF
NA	15	NA	TRBV4-2	TRBJ2-3	TGTGCCAGCAGCCAAGAGTTGGCCCTTCCCCTGCCGCAGTATTTT	CASSQELALPLPQYF
once	15	NA	TRBV28	TRBJ1-1	TGTGCCAGCAGAAAAACTACAGGGATACGCACTGAAGCTTTCTTT	CASRKTTGIRTEAFF
NA	13	NA	TRBV6-1	TRBJ1-1	TGTGCCAGCAACAGGGAAGGCGGGACTGAAGCTTTCTTT	CASNREGGTEAFF
NA	16	TRBD1	TRBV19	TRBJ1-5	TGTGCCAGTAGCCCACGGACAGGGGGACGCAATCAGCCCCAGCATTTT	CASSPRTGGRNQPQHF
NA	14	TRBD2	TRBV10-3	TRBJ2-1	TGTGCCATCAGAAGGACTAGCGGGAGCGATGAGCAGTTCTTC	CAIRRTSGSDEQFF
few	12	NA	TRBV28	TRBJ2-1	TGTGCCAGCAGTTTTCTCCCGAATGAGCAGTTCTTC	CASSFLPNEQFF
NA	13	TRBD1	TRBV29-1	TRBJ2-5	TGCAGCGTTGTGGACGGACAGGGGGGGACCCAGTACTTC	CSVVDGQGGTQYF
NA	13	NA	TRBV6-1	TRBJ1-1	TGTGCCAGCAGTGCTATGACAGGCACTGAAGCTTTCTTT	CASSAMTGTEAFF
NA	15	NA	TRBV7-9	TRBJ1-2	TGTGCCAGCAGCCCGCTTCAGGGTTTTAACTATGGCTACACCTTC	CASSPLQGFNYGYTF
NA	14	NA	TRBV28	TRBJ2-5	TGTGCCAGCAGTCGGGGGGCAGGCCAAGAGACCCAGTACTTC	CASSRGAGQETQYF
NA	17	NA	TRBV27	TRBJ1-5	TGTGCCAGCAGTTTAAGGTGGACAGCCCGAAGCAATCAGCCCCAGCATTTT	CASSLRWTARSNQPQHF
NA	15	NA	TRBV6-6	TRBJ2-7	TGTGCCAGCAGCGGCGGACAGATAAGCTCCTACGAGCAGTACTTC	CASSGGQISSYEQYF
NA	18	NA	TRBV23-1	TRBJ2-3	TGCGCCAGCAGTCAATCGGGGTCGACAGTTCGGGGCACAGATACGCAGTATTTT	CASSQSGSTVRGTDTQYF
NA	17	TRBD2	TRBV19	TRBJ2-1	TGTGCCAGTAGTTCCGCTCGGACTAGCGGGAGGATTAATGAGCAGTTCTTC	CASSSARTSGRINEQFF
NA	17	TRBD1	TRBV7-9	TRBJ1-3	TGTGCCAGCAGCTTGGAGGGACAGGGGGCAACTGGAAACACCATATATTTT	CASSLEGQGATGNTIYF
NA	15	NA	TRBV4-3	TRBJ2-5	TGCGCCAGCAGCCCATACAGGGTACCCAAAGAGACCCAGTACTTC	CASSPYRVPKETQYF
NA	14	NA	TRBV30	TRBJ1-2	TGTGCCTCGAGGGGGGGGCAAACTAACTATGGCTACACCTTC	CASRGGQTNYGYTF
once	14	NA	TRBV5-4	TRBJ2-4	TGTGCCAGCAGCTCAGCGGGACACGAAAACATTCAGTACTTC	CASSSAGHENIQYF
NA	14	TRBD2	TRBV28	TRBJ2-7	TGTGCCAGCAGTTCTAGCGGGTATACCTACGAGCAGTACTTC	CASSSSGYTYEQYF
NA	16	NA	TRBV7-9	TRBJ2-3	TGTGCCAGCAGCTTGGACAGCACCGGGCGCACAGATACGCAGTATTTT	CASSLDSTGRTDTQYF
NA	15	NA	TRBV21-1	TRBJ2-3	TGTGCCAGCAGCAAGGAGCGGGAGTTCACAGATACGCAGTATTTT	CASSKEREFTDTQYF
NA	16	NA	TRBV25-1	TRBJ2-1	TGTGCCAGCAGTGACCGGCCCTTCCCAGGGTCCCATGAGCAGTTCTTC	CASSDRPFPGSHEQFF